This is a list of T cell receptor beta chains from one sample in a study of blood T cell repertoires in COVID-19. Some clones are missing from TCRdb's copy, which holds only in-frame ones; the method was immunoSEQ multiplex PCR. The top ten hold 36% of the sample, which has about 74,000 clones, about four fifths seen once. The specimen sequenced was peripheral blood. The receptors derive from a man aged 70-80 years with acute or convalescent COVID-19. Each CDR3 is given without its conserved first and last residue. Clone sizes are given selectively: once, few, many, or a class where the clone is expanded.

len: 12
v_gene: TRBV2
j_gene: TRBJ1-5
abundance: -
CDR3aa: ASSDGQNHQPQH

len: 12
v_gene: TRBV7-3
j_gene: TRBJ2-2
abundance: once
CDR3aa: ASSSPGKGGELF

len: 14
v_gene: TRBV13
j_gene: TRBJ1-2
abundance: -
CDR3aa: ASRGPPGQGNYGYT

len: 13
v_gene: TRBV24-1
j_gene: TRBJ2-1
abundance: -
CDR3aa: ATSDWDPPGDEQF

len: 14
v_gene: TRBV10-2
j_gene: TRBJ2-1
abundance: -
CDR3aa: ASRGSDRSSYNEQF

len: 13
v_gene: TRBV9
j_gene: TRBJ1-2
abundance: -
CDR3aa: ASSVAEGARYGYT

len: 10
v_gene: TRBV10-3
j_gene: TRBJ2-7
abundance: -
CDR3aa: AIRRGGYEQY

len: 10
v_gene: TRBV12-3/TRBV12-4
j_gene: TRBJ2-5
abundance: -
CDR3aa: ASRLAFGTQY

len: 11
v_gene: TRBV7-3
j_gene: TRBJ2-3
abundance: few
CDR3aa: ASSVYGGNTQY

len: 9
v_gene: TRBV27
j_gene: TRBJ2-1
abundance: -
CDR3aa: ASSPGGEQF

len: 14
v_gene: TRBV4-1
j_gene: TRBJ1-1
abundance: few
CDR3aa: ASTFSRAPPPAEAF

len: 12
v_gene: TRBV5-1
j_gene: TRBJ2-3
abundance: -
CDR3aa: ASSLTGGSGTQY

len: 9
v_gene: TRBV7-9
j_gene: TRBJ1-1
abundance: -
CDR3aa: ASTQGPEAF

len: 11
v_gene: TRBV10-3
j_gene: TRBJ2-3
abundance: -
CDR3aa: AISAGGTDTQY

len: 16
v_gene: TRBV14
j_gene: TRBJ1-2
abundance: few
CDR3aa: ASSQGRQGTRNNYGYT

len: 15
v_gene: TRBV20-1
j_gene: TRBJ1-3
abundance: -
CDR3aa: SASGAGGFLSGNTIY

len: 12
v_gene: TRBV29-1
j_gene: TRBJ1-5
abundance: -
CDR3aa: SVGTGGGNQPQH

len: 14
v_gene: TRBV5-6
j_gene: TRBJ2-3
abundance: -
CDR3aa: ASSLAMGTGEDTQY

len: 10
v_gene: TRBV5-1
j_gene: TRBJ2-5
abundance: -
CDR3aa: ASSLPGETQY

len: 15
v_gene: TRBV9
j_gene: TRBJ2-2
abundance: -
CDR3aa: ASSVGTSGIGTGELF

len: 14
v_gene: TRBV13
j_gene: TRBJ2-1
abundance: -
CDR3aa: ASSLSAGGSYNEQF

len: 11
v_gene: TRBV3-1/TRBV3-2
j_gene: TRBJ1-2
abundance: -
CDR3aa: ASSQEQTYGYT

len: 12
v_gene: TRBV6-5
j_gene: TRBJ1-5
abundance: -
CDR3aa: ASGDRVGNQPQH

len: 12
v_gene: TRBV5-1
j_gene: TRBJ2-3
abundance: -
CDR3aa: ASTWDRLTDTQY

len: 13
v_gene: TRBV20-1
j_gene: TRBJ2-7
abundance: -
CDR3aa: SASVPRTGGDEQY

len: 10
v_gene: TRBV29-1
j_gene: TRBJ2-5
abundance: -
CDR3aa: SVSDSQETQY

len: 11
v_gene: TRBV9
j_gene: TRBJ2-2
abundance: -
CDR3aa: ASSVQGGGELF

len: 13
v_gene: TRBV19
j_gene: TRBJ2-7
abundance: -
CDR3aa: ASSISGTGIVEQY

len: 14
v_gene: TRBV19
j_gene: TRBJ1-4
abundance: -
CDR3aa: ASSIQGARVGEKLF

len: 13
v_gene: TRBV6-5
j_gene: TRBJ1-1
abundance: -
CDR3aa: ASRAGTQRNTEAF

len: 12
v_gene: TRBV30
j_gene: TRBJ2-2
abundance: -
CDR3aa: AWRLWQDTGELF

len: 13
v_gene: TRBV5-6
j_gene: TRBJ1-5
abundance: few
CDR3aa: ASSIRGTSNQPQH

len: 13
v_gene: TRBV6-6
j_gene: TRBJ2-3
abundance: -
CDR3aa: ASSTLAGATDTQY

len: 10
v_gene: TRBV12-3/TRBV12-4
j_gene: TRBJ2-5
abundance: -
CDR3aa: ASSRGGETQY

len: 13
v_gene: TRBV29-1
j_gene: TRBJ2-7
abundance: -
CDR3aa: SVEDRGAGSYEQY

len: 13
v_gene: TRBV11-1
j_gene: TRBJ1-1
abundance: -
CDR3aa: ASSPYRSMNTEAF

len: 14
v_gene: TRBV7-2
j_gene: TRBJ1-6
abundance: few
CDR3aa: ASSLAAGRHNSPLH

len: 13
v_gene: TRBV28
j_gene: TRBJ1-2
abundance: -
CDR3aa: ASSFSDRVNYGYT

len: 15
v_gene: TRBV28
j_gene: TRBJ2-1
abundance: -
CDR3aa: ASRPPGQVYFGNEQF

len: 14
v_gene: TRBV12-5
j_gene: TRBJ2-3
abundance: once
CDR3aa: ASGSPSGGPTDTQY

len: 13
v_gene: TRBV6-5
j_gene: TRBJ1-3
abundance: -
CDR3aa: ASSPTGLSGNTIY

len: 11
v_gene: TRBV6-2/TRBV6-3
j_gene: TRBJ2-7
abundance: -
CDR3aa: ASSHKISYEQY

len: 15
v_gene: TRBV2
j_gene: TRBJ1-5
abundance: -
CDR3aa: ASSEAHQGRVLKPQH

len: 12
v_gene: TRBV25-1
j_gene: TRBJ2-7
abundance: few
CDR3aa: ASTGTGTSYEQY

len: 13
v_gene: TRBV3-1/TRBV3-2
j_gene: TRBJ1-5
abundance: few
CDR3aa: ASSQPDISNQPQH

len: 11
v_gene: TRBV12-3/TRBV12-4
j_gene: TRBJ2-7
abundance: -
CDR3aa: ASSPVGGGEQY

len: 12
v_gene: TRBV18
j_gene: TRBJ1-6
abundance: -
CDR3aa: ASSRGRADSPLH

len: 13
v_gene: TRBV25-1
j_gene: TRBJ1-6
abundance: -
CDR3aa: ASSETGQGASPLH

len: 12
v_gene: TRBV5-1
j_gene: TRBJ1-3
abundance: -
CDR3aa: ASSLAPSGNTIY

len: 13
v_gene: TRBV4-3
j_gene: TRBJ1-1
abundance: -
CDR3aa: ASSQVRVLNTEAF